The 8 T cell receptor beta chains given below trace back to one sample, sequenced in a study of blood T cells in healthy people across ages. Then a second PCR, running about 7 to 11 cycles, was carried out with a sample-barcoded 5' primer and a J-beta primer mix. TCRdb processed the 5' RACE reads anew with MiXCR; each CDR3 protein has one entry. Of 1.5 million to 2 million distinct CDR3 sequences listed, roughly 30% were seen once; the top ten hold less than 9.5%. The sequencing input was blood. These receptor sequences come from a woman in her 30s in good health.

This chain links TRBV28 with TRBJ1-5, with 9 bases fitting TRBD1. The germline V gene has CDR1 MDHEN and CDR2 SYDVKM. V dropped 6 bases and J dropped 6; count of bases not matched to a gene: 18. The CDR3 is 18 residues long. The CDR3 reads CASSPDPPGQGKGQPQHF. The CDR3, as DNA: TGTGCCAGCAGCCCCGACCCACCGGGACAGGGTAAGGGTCAGCCCCAGCATTTT. Using reference TRBV28 and TRBJ1-5 for the parts outside the CDR3, the full variable domain is DVKVTQSSRYLVKRTGEKVFLECVQDMDHENMFWYRQDPGLGLRLIYFSYDVKMKEKGDIPEGYSVSREKKERFSLILESASTNQTSMYLCASSPDPPGQGKGQPQHFGDGTRLSIL.

Only a few counts were recorded for this clonotype. The chain joins TRBV12-5 to TRBJ2-5; weak D call: TRBD2 (5 bases). The CDR3 loop spans 13 amino acids. The V gene lost 6 bases and the J gene lost 3 bases, with 11 bases spanning the gap. The germline V gene encodes CDR1 LGHNT and CDR2 FRNRAP. CDR3 in amino acids: CASGWTGKETQYF. CDR3 nucleotides: TGTGCTAGTGGCTGGACGGGGAAAGAGACCCAGTACTTC.

This clonotype has a count of ten or more. The gene calls are TRBV6-1 and TRBJ2-7; no definite D call. This CDR3 has 15 amino acids. V lost 3 bases and J 1 base, leaving 13 bases between the germline ends. The V gene's germline CDR1 is MNHNS and CDR2 SASEGT. The CDR3: CASSDHKVISYEQYF. CDR3 DNA sequence: TGTGCCAGCAGTGACCACAAGGTTATATCCTACGAGCAGTACTTC.

Of note for this clonotype: Just one base apart from a much larger clone, this may be a read error. The genes are TRBV7-2 and TRBJ2-1, with D perhaps TRBD1 (5 bases). This CDR3 has 14 amino acids. Trimming took 1 base from V and 6 from J, leaving 10 bases between them. Germline lookup yields CDR1 SGHTA and CDR2 FQGNSA. This chain's CDR3 is CASSLVRTTNEQFF. CDR3 nucleotides: TGTGCCAGCAGCTTAGTCCGGACAACCAATGAGCAGTTCTTC.

Comment on this clonotype: This clone may be a read error of a much larger clone one base away. This chain uses TRBV4-1 with TRBJ1-2; 8 bases agree with TRBD1. The CDR3 runs 15 residues. Per germline, CDR1 MGHRA and CDR2 YSYEKL. CDR3 sequence reads: CDSSPGQGNSYGYTF. CDR3 DNA sequence: TGCGACAGCAGCCCAGGACAGGGAAACTCCTATGGCTACACCTTC.

In this sample, this clonotype turned up a few times. This rearrangement joins TRBV6-5 to TRBJ2-1, with TRBD2 matching over 15 bases. J lost 12 bases, V lost 7 bases, and 7 bases had no gene match. Germline CDR1 is MNHEY and CDR2 is SVGAGI. The CDR3 extends over 14 amino acids. CDR3: CASNGLAGGPAQFF. The CDR3 nucleotides are TGTGCCAGCAATGGACTAGCGGGGGGGCCGGCGCAGTTCTTC.

This clonotype was detected only a few times. This chain connects TRBV4-1 to TRBJ2-1, with a tentative D call TRBD2 (6 bases). Trimming took 3 bases from V and 0 from J, leaving 12 bases between them. Germline V gene sequence: CDR1 MGHRA, CDR2 YSYEKL. This CDR3 contains 16 residues. CDR3 sequence reads: CASSHPAGSSYNEQFF. DNA for the CDR3: TGCGCCAGCAGCCATCCGGCGGGGAGCTCCTACAATGAGCAGTTCTTC.

The CDR3 region is CATWGQGYEQYF. Here the CDR3 DNA reads TGTGCCACCTGGGGACAGGGCTACGAGCAGTACTTC. The chain has TRBV7-9 and TRBJ2-7, with 9 bases matching TRBD1. Unmatched junction bases numbered 4, after V lost 10 bases and J lost 3 bases. The CDR3 contains 12 residues. Germline-derived CDR1 and CDR2 are SEHNR and FQNEAQ (reference sequence).